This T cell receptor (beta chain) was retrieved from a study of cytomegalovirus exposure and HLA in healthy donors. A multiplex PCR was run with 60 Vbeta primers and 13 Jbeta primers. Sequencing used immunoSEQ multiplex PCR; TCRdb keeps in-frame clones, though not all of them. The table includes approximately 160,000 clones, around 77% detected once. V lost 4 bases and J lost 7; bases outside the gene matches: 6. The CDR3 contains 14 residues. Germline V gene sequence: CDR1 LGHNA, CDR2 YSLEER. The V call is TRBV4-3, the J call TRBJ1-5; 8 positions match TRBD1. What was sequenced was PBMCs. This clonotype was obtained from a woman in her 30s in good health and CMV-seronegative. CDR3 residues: CASSPGRGLQPQHF. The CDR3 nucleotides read TGCGCCAGCAGCCCTGGCAGGGGGCTACAGCCCCAGCATTTT.